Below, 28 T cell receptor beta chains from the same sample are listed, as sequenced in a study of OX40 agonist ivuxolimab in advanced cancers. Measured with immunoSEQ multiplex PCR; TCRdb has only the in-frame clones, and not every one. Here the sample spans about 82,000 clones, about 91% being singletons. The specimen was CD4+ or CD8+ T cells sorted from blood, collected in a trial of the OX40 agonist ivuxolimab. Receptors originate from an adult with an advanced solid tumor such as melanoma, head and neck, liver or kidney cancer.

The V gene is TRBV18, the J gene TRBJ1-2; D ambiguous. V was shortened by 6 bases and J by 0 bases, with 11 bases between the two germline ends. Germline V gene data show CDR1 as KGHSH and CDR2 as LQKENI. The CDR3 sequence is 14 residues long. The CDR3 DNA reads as TGTGCCAGCTCCCCGACGTCCTCTAACTATGGCTACACCTTC. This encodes CASSPTSSNYGYTF.

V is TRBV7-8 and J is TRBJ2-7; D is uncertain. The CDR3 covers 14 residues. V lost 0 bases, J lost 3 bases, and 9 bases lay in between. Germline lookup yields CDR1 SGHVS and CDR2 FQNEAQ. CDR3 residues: CASSLAHANYEQYF. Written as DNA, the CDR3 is TGTGCCAGCAGCTTAGCGCACGCTAACTACGAGCAGTACTTC.

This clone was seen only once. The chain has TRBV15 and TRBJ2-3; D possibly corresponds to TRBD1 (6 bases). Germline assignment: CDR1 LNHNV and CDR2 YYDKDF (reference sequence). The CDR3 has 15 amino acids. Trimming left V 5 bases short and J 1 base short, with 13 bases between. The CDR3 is CATSLRTAGTDTQYF. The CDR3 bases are TGTGCCACCAGCCTAAGGACAGCGGGCACAGATACGCAGTATTTT.

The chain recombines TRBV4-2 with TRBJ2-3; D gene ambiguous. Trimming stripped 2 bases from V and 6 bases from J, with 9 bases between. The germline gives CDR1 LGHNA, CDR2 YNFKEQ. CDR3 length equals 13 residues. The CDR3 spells CASSQRTEDTQYF. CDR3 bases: TGTGCCAGCAGCCAACGCACCGAGGATACGCAGTATTTT.

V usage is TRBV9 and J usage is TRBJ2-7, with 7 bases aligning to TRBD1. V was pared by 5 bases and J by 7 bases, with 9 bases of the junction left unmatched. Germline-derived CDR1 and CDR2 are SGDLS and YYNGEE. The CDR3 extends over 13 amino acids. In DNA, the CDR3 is TGTGCCAGCAGTCCCGGGACCAGGGGGGAGCAGTACTTC. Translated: CASSPGTRGEQYF. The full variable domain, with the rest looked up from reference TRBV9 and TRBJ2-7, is DSGVTQTPKHLITATGQRVTLRCSPRSGDLSVYWYQQSLDQGLQFLIQYYNGEERAKGNILERFSAQQFPDLHSELNLSSLELGDSALYFCASSPGTRGEQYFGPGTRLTVT.

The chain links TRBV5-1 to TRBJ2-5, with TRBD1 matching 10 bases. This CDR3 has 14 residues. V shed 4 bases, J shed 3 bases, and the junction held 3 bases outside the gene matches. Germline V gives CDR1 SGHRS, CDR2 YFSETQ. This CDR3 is CASSPGQGKETQYF. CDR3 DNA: TGCGCCAGCAGCCCGGGACAGGGGAAAGAGACCCAGTACTTC.

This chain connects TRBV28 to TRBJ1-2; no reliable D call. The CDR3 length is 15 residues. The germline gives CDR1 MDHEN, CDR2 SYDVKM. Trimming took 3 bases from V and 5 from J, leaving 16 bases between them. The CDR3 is CASSFSSVFGYGYTF. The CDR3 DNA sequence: TGTGCCAGCAGTTTCTCATCTGTCTTCGGGTATGGCTACACCTTC.

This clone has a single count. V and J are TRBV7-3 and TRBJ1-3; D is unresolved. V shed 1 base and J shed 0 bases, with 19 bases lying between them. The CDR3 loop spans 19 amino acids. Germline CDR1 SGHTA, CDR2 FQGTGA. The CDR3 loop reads CASSLRTASQIGSGNTIYF. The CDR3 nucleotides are TGTGCCAGCAGCTTAAGGACGGCGAGTCAAATCGGCTCTGGAAACACCATATATTTT. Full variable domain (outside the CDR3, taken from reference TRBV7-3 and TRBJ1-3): GAGVSQTPSNKVTEKGKYVELRCDPISGHTALYWYRQSLGQGPEFLIYFQGTGAADDSGLPNDRFFAVRPEGSVSTLKIQRTERGDSAVYLCASSLRTASQIGSGNTIYFGEGSWLTVV.

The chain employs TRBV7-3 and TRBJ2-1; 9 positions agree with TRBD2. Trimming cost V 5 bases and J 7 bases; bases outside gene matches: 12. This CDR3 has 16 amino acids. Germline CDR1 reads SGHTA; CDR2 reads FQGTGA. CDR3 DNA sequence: TGTGCCAGCAGCCCCTCAGGTAGCGGGAGTATTAATGAGCAGTTCTTC. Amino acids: CASSPSGSGSINEQFF.

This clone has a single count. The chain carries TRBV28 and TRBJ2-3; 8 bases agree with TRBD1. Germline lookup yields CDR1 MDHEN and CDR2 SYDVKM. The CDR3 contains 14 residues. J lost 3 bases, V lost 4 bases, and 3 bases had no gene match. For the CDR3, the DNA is TGTGCCAGCAGTTCCAGACAGGGGACAGATACGCAGTATTTT. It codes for CASSSRQGTDTQYF.

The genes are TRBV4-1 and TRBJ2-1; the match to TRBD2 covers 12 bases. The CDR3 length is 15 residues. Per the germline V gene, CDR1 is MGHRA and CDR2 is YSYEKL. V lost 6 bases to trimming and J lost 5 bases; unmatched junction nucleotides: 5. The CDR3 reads CASRASGRGNNEQFF. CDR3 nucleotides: TGCGCCAGCAGGGCTAGCGGGAGGGGGAACAATGAGCAGTTCTTC.

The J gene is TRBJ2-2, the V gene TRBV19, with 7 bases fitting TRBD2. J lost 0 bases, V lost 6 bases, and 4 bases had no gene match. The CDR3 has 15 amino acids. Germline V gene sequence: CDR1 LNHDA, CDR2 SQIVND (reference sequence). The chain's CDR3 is CASRLGGANTGELFF. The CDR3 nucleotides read TGTGCCAGTAGACTTGGGGGGGCGAACACCGGGGAGCTGTTTTTT.

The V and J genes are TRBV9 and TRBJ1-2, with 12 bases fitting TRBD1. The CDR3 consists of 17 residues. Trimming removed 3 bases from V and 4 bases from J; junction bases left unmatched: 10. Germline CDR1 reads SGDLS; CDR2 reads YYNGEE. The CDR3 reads CASSAGPGQGAVYGYTF. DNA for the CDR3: TGTGCCAGCAGCGCCGGACCGGGACAGGGGGCAGTCTATGGCTACACCTTC.

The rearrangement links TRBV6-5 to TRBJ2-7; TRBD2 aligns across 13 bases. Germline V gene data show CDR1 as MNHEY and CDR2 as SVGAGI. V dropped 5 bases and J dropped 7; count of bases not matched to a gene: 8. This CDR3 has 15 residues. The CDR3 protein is CASSPLAGGPLEQYF. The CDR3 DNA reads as TGTGCCAGCAGTCCACTAGCGGGAGGGCCGTTGGAGCAGTACTTC.

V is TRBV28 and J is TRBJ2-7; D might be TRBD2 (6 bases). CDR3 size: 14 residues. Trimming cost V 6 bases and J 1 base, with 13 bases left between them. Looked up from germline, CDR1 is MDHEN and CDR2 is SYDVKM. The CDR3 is CASRGSRGSYEQYF. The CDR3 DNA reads TGTGCCAGCAGGGGTTCGCGGGGATCCTACGAGCAGTACTTC.

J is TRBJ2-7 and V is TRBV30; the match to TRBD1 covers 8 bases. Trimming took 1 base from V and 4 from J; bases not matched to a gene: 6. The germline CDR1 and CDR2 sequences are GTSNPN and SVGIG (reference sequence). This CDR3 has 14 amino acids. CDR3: CAWSDGTGDYEQYF. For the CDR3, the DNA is TGTGCCTGGAGTGACGGGACAGGAGATTACGAGCAGTACTTC.

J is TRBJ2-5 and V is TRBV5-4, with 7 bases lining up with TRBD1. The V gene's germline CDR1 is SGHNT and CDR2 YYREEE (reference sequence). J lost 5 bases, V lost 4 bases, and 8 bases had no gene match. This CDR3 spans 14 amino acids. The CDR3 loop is CASSLSTGRETQYF. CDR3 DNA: TGTGCCAGCAGCCTCTCGACAGGGCGGGAGACCCAGTACTTC.

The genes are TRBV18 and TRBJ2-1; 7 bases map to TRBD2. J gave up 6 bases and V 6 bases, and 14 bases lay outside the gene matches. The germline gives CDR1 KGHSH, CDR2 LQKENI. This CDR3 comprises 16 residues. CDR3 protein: CASSVSWTRYFNEQFF. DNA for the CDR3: TGTGCCAGCTCGGTTTCGTGGACTAGATATTTCAATGAGCAGTTCTTC.

CDR3 sequence: CASSPLDGSKKTQYF. The CDR3 nucleotides read TGTGCCAGCAGTCCACTGGACGGATCCAAAAAGACCCAGTACTTC. This chain connects TRBV2 to TRBJ2-5; D ambiguous. Germline values: CDR1 SNHLY, CDR2 FYNNEI. The CDR3 spans 15 residues. The germline V and J ends were trimmed by 5 bases and 6 bases, with 19 bases remaining between them.

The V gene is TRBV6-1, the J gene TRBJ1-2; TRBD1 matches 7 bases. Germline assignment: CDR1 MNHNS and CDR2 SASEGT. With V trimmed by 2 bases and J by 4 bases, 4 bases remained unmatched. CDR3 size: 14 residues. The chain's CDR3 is CASSETGQFYGYTF. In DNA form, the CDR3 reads TGTGCCAGCAGTGAAACGGGACAGTTCTATGGCTACACCTTC.

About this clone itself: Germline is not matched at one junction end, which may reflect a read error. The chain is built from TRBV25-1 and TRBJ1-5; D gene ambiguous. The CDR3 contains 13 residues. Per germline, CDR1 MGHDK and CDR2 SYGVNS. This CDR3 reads CAGSAAPNQPQHF. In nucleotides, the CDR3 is TGTGCCGGCAGTGCGGCCCCCAATCAGCCCCAGCATTTT.

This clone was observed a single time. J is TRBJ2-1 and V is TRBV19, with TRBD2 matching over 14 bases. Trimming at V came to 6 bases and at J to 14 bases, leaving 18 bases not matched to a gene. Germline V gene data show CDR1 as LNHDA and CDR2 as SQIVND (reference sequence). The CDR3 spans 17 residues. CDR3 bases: TGTGCCAGTAGCCGCGGGACTAGCGGGAGCGACCGGCCACCGAAGTTCTTC. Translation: CASSRGTSGSDRPPKFF.

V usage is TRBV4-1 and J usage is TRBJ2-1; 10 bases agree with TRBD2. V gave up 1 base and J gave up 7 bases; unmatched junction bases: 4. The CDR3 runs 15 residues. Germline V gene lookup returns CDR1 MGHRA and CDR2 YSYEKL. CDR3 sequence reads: CASSQVVGLANEQFF. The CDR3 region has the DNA TGCGCCAGCAGCCAAGTCGTGGGACTAGCGAATGAGCAGTTCTTC.

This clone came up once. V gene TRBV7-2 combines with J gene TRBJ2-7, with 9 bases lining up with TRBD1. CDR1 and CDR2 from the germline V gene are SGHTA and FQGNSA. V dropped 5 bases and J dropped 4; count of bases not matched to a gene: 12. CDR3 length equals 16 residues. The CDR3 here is CASSEWTGASPYEQYF. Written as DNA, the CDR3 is TGTGCCAGCAGCGAATGGACAGGGGCGTCCCCATACGAGCAGTACTTC. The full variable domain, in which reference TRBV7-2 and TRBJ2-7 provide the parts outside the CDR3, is GAGVSQSPSNKVTEKGKDVELRCDPISGHTALYWYRQSLGQGLEFLIYFQGNSAPDKSGLPSDRFSAERTGGSVSTLTIQRTQQEDSAVYLCASSEWTGASPYEQYFGPGTRLTVT.

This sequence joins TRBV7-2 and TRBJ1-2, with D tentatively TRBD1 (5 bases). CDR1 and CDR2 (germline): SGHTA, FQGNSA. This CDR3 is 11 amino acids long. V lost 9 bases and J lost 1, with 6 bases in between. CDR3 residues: CASGHNYGYTF. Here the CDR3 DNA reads TGTGCCAGTGGACATAACTATGGCTACACCTTC.

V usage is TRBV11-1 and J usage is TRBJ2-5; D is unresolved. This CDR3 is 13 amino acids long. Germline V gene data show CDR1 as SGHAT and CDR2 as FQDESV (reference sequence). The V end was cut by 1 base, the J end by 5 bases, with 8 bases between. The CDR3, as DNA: TGTGCCAGCAGCTTAGATCATGTGGAGACCCAGTACTTC. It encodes CASSLDHVETQYF.

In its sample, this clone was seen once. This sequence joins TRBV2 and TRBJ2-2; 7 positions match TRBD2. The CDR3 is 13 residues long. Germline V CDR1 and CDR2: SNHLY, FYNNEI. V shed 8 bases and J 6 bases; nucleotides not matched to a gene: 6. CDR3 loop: CASGGESPGELFF. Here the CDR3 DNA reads TGTGCCAGCGGGGGGGAAAGTCCCGGGGAGCTGTTTTTT.

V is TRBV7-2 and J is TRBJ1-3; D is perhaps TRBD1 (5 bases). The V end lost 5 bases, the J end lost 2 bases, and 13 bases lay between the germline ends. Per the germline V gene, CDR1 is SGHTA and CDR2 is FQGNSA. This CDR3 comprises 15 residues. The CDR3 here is CASSQASGTGNTIYF. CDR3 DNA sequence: TGTGCCAGCAGCCAAGCCTCAGGGACTGGAAACACCATATATTTT.